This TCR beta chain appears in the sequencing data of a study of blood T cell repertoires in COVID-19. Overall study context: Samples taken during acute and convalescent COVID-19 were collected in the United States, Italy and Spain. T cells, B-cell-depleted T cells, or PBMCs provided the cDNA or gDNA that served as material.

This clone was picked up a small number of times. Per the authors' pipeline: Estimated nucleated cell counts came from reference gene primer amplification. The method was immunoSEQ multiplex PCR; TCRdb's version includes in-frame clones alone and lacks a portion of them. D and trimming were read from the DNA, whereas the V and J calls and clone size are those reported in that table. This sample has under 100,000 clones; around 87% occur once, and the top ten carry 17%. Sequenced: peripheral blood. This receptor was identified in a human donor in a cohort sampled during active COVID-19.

The CDR3 loop is CASRPGGGRETQYF. In DNA form, the CDR3 reads TGTGCCAGCAGACCGGGCGGGGGGAGAGAGACCCAGTACTTC. This chain uses TRBV2 with TRBJ2-5; 8 positions match TRBD2. Germline assignment: CDR1 SNHLY and CDR2 FYNNEI. The CDR3 covers 14 residues. V shed 6 bases, J shed 4 bases, and the junction held 7 bases outside the gene matches.